This T cell receptor (beta chain) appears in the sequencing data of a study of T cells in Graves' hyperthyroidism and ophthalmopathy. Fresh peripheral blood, 8 to 10 ml, was the source of the PBMCs. This clonotype was observed a handful of times. Its antigen is undetermined. General study findings and limits: Ophthalmopathy and stable hyperthyroidism were told apart by a 13 V-J model.

V lost 2 bases and J 4 bases, leaving 15 bases between the germline ends. CDR1 is SNHLY and CDR2 is FYNNEI in the germline V gene. This CDR3 has 16 amino acids. TCR beta CDR3 region amplification was performed from RNA transcripts. The TCR CDR3 was amplified in a first-round RT-PCR using the HTBI primer set. From the multiplex PCR reads, TCRdb called clonotypes with MiXCR, one entry per CDR3 protein. The top ten hold approximately 57% of the sample, which has 300,000 or so distinct CDR3 sequences, around 15% seen once. The sample consisted of blood. The rearrangement joins TRBV2 to TRBJ1-5, with a tentative D call TRBD1 (5 bases). This TCR was sampled from an older woman with Graves' ophthalmopathy. CDR3 sequence: CASSESRGIGNQPQHF. The CDR3 DNA reads as TGTGCCAGCAGTGAATCTAGGGGAATCGGGAATCAGCCCCAGCATTTT.